The next 6 T cell receptor beta chains were all read from a single sample in a study of blood T cell repertoires in COVID-19. Some clones are missing from TCRdb's copy, which holds only in-frame ones; the method was immunoSEQ multiplex PCR. The table has around 200,000 clones, around 88% seen once. Sequenced input: PBMCs or T cells enriched from blood (not recorded which). These receptors were collected from a woman younger than 45 who had been exposed to COVID-19.

This clone was observed a handful of times. The CDR3 DNA reads as TGTGCCAGCAGCAACAGGATGAACACTGAAGCTTTCTTT. Its translation is CASSNRMNTEAFF. The genes are TRBV2 and TRBJ1-1, with D possibly matching TRBD1 (5 bases). The CDR3 runs to 13 residues. The V and J ends lost 6 bases and 0 bases respectively, with 8 bases between them. CDR1 and CDR2 (germline): SNHLY, FYNNEI.

The chain links TRBV7-9 to TRBJ1-6; 8 bases are shared with TRBD1. CDR1 SEHNR and CDR2 FQNEAQ come from the germline V gene (reference sequence). The CDR3 contains 17 residues. J was trimmed by 1 base and V by 4 bases; bases with no gene match: 6. CDR3 amino acids: CASSSGQGGSYNSPLHF. Here the CDR3 DNA reads TGTGCCAGCAGCTCCGGACAGGGTGGTTCCTATAATTCACCCCTCCACTTT.

This chain joins TRBV2 and TRBJ1-6; D unresolved. Deletions cut 2 bases from V and 7 bases from J, with 12 bases between. Looked up from germline, CDR1 is SNHLY and CDR2 is FYNNEI. The CDR3 has 15 residues. This CDR3 is CASSENRSGNSPLHF. The CDR3 DNA is TGTGCCAGCAGTGAAAACCGATCAGGCAATTCACCCCTCCACTTT.

This chain uses TRBV12-5 with TRBJ1-1; unclear D gene. V gave up 1 base and J gave up 0 bases, with 6 bases separating them. The CDR3 is 14 residues long. Per germline, CDR1 LGHNT and CDR2 FRNRAP. CDR3 DNA: TGTGCTAGTGGTTTGGATACACTGAACACTGAAGCTTTCTTT. Protein: CASGLDTLNTEAFF.

The V gene is TRBV28, the J gene TRBJ2-3, with TRBD2 identical over 7 bases. The CDR3 spans 14 residues. In germline, CDR1 is MDHEN, CDR2 SYDVKM. V shed 7 bases, J shed 4 bases, and the junction held 8 bases outside the gene matches. The CDR3 spells CASKLGGIADTQYF. The CDR3 DNA reads as TGTGCCAGCAAACTGGGGGGGATCGCAGATACGCAGTATTTT.

The chain uses TRBV3-1 (or the pseudogene TRBV3-2) and TRBJ1-3; tentative D call: TRBD1 (6 bases). V shed 4 bases and J shed 0 bases, with 13 bases lying between them. The CDR3 has 16 amino acids. Germline values: CDR1 LGHDT, CDR2 YNNKEL (reference sequence). The CDR3 spells CASSPDRPSSGNTIYF. The CDR3, as DNA: TGTGCCAGCAGCCCAGACAGGCCCAGCTCTGGAAACACCATATATTTT.